Presented here are 5 T cell receptor beta chains from one specimen sequenced in a study of cytomegalovirus exposure and HLA in healthy donors. PCR primers comprised 60 Vbeta and 13 Jbeta primers. Generated by immunoSEQ multiplex PCR, the TCRdb table keeps only in-frame clones and is missing some. The repertoire holds 130,000 to 150,000 clones, with around 85% as singletons. The specimen sequenced was PBMCs. The source of these receptors is a man aged 40-55 years in good health and CMV-seropositive.

J is TRBJ1-2 and V is TRBV5-1, with a tentative D call TRBD1 (5 bases). Germline CDR1 reads SGHRS; CDR2 reads YFSETQ. The V end was cut by 0 bases, the J end by 3 bases, with 9 bases between. The CDR3 is 14 amino acids. CDR3 nucleotides: TGCGCCAGCAGCTTGGGGGGGGGACACTATGGCTACACCTTC. It codes for CASSLGGGHYGYTF.

As for this clone: A read error may account for a junction end that differs from germline. The CDR3 here is CTSSRDSSSYEQYF. The DNA for the CDR3 is TGTACCAGCTCACGGGACAGCAGCTCCTACGAGCAGTACTTC. V usage is TRBV18 and J usage is TRBJ2-7, with TRBD1 matching over 7 bases. This CDR3 has 14 residues. Germline V CDR1 and CDR2: KGHSH, LQKENI.

Points on this clone: At one of its ends the junction is not consistent with the germline gene, which may arise from a read error. The chain joins TRBV19 to TRBJ1-2; TRBD1 might be the D (5 bases). CDR1 and CDR2 from the germline V gene are LNHDA and SQIVND (reference sequence). The CDR3 runs to 14 residues. This chain's CDR3 is CASSIIGPGGSISF. The CDR3, as DNA: TGTGCCAGTAGTATAATCGGTCCGGGGGGAAGCATTTCCTTC.

The gene calls are TRBV4-1 and TRBJ1-2; D is ambiguous. Germline-derived CDR1 and CDR2 are MGHRA and YSYEKL. Trimming shortened V by 0 bases and J by 4 bases, and 9 bases separated the two germline ends. The CDR3 loop spans 14 amino acids. CDR3 amino acids: CASSQDRRSYGYTF. For the CDR3, the DNA is TGCGCCAGCAGCCAAGACAGGCGCAGCTATGGCTACACCTTC.

This chain joins TRBV7-9 and TRBJ2-3, with D unresolved. The ends were cut back, 4 bases at V and 5 bases at J, with 13 bases in the middle. Germline CDR1 and CDR2: SEHNR and FQNEAQ (reference sequence). The length of the CDR3 is 14 residues. CDR3 coding DNA: TGTGCCAGCAGCTCCGGTTTGAGGCGAGATACGCAGTATTTT. Translation gives CASSSGLRRDTQYF.